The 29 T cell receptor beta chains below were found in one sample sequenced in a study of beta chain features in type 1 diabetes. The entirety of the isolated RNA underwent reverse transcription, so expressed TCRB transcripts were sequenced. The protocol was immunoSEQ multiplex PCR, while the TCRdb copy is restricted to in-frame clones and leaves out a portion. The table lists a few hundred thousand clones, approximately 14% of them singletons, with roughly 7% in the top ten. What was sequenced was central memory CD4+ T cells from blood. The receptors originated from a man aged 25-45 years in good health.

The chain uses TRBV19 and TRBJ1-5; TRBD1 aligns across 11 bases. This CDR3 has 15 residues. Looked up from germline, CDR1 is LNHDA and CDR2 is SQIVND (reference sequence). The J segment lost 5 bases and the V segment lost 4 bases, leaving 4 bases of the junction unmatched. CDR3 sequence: CASSRGTGGHQPQHF. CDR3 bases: TGTGCCAGTAGTAGGGGGACAGGGGGTCATCAGCCCCAGCATTTT. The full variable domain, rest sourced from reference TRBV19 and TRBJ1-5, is DGGITQSPKYLFRKEGQNVTLSCEQNLNHDAMYWYRQDPGQGLRLIYYSQIVNDFQKGDIAEGYSVSREKKESFPLTVTSAQKNPTAFYLCASSRGTGGHQPQHFGDGTRLSIL.

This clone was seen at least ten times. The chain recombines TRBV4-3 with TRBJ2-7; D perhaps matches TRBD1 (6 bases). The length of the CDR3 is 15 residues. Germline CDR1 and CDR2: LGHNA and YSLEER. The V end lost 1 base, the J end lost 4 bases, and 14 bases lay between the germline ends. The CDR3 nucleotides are TGCGCCAGCAGCCAAGGGTTAGGGGGAGAATACGAGCAGTACTTC. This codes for CASSQGLGGEYEQYF.

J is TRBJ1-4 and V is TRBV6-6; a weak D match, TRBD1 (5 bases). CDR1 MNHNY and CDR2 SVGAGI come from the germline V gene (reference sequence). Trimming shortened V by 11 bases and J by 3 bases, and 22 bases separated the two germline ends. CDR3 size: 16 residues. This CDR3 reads CAHTRGGLGSNEKLFF. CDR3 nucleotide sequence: TGTGCCCACACCCGCGGGGGATTAGGGTCTAATGAAAAACTGTTTTTT.

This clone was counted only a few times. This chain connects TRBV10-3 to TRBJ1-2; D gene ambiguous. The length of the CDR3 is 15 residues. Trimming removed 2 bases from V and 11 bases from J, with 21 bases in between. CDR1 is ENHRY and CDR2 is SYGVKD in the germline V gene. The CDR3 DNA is TGTGCCATCAGTGAGCCACTAACTTCGGGCCATCGGTACACCTTC. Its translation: CAISEPLTSGHRYTF.

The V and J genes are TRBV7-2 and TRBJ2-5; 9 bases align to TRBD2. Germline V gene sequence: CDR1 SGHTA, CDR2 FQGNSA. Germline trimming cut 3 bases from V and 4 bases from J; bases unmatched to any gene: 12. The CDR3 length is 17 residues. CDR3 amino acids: CASSFFNLAGRGETQYF. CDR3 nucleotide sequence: TGTGCCAGCAGCTTTTTTAACCTAGCGGGGAGGGGAGAGACCCAGTACTTC.

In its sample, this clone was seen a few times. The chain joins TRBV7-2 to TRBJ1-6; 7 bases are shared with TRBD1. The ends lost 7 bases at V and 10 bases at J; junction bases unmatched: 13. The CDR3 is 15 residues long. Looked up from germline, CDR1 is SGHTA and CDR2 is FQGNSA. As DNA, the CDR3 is TGTGCCAGCATTTTCAGTCCCACAGGGGCCTCACCCCTCCACTTT. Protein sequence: CASIFSPTGASPLHF. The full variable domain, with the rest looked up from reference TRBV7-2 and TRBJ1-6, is GAGVSQSPSNKVTEKGKDVELRCDPISGHTALYWYRQSLGQGLEFLIYFQGNSAPDKSGLPSDRFSAERTGGSVSTLTIQRTQQEDSAVYLCASIFSPTGASPLHFGNGTRLTVT.

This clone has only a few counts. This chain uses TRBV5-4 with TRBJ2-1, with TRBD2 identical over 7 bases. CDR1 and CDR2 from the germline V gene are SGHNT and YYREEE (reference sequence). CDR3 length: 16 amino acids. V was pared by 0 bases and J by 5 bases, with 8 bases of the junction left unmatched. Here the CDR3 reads CASSLVLTSTDNEQFF. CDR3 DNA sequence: TGTGCCAGCAGCTTGGTGTTGACTAGCACCGACAATGAGCAGTTCTTC.

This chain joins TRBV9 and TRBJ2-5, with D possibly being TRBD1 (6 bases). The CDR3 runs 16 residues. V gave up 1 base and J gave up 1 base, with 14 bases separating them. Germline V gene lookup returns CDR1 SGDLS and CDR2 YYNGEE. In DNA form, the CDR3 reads TGTGCCAGCAGCGTAACACCACAGGGCGCCCAAGAGACCCAGTACTTC. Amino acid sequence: CASSVTPQGAQETQYF. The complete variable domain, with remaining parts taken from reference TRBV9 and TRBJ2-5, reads DSGVTQTPKHLITATGQRVTLRCSPRSGDLSVYWYQQSLDQGLQFLIQYYNGEERAKGNILERFSAQQFPDLHSELNLSSLELGDSALYFCASSVTPQGAQETQYFGPGTRLLVL.

CDR3 sequence: CASSLVSGGPSYEQYF. The CDR3 region has the DNA TGTGCCAGCAGCTTGGTTAGCGGGGGACCTTCCTACGAGCAGTACTTC. V is TRBV5-4 and J is TRBJ2-7; TRBD2 aligns across 9 bases. V shed 0 bases and J 1 base; nucleotides not matched to a gene: 5. Germline loops: CDR1 SGHNT, CDR2 YYREEE (reference sequence). This CDR3 is built from 16 residues.

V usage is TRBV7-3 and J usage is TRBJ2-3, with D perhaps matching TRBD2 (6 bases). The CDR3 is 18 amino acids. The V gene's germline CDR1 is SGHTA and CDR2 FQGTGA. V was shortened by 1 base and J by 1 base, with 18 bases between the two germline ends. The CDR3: CASSLIPGGTGGTDTQYF. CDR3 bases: TGTGCCAGCAGCTTAATACCGGGTGGGACTGGGGGCACAGATACGCAGTATTTT.

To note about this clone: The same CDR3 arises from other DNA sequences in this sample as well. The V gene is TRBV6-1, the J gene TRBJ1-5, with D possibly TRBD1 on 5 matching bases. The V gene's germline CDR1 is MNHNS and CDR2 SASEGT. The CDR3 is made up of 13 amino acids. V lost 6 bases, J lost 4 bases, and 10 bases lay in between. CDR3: CASRPTVNQPQHF. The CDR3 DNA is TGTGCCAGCAGACCGACAGTAAATCAGCCCCAGCATTTT.

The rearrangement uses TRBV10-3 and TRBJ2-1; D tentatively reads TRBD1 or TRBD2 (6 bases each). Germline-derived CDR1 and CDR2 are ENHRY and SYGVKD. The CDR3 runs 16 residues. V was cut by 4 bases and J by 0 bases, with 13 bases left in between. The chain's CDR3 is CAISVRGAHSYNEQFF. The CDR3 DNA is TGTGCCATCAGTGTTAGGGGGGCCCACTCCTACAATGAGCAGTTCTTC.

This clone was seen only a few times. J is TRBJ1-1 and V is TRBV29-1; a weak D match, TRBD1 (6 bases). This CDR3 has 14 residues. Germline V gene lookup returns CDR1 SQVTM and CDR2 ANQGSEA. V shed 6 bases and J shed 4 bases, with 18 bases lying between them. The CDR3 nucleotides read TGCAGCGTGGGGGCCCTGATTCGTGGCACTGAAGCTTTCTTT. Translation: CSVGALIRGTEAFF.

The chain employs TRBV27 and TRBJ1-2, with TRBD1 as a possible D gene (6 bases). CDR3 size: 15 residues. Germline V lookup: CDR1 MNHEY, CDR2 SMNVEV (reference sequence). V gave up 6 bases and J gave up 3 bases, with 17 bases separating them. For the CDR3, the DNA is TGTGCCAGCAGCTCCAAGGGGGTGTACGACTATGGCTACACCTTC. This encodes CASSSKGVYDYGYTF.

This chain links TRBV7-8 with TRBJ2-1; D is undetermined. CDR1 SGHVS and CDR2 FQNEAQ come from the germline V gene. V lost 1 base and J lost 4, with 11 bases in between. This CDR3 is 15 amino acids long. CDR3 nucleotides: TGTGCCAGCAGCTTAGAGAGTTCAGTTTACAATGAGCAGTTCTTC. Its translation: CASSLESSVYNEQFF.

The CDR3 loop is CASSLQGNQPQHF. DNA of the CDR3: TGTGCCAGCTCATTGCAGGGTAATCAGCCCCAGCATTTT. The V and J genes are TRBV18 and TRBJ1-5; tentative D call: TRBD1 (5 bases). This CDR3 region has 13 residues. Germline V gene lookup returns CDR1 KGHSH and CDR2 LQKENI. V was trimmed by 5 bases and J by 4 bases, leaving 9 bases between them.

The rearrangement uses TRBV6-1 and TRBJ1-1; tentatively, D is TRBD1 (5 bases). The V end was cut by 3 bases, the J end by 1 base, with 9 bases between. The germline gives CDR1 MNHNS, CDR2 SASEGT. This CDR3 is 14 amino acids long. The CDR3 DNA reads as TGTGCCAGCAGTGATGACGGGGGGAACACTGAAGCTTTCTTT. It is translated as CASSDDGGNTEAFF.

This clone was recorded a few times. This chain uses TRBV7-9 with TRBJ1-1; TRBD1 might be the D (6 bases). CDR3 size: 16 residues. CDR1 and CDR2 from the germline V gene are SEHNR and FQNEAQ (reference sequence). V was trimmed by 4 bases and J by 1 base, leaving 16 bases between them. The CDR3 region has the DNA TGTGCCAGCAGCTCCTCAGGGGCGGGGCGGAACACTGAAGCTTTCTTT. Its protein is CASSSSGAGRNTEAFF.

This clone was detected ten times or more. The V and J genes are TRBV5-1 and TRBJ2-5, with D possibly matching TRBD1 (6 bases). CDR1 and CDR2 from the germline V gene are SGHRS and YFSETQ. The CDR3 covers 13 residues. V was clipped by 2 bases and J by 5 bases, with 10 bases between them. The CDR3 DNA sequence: TGCGCCAGCAGCTTAACAGGGCTGGAGACCCAGTACTTC. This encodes CASSLTGLETQYF.

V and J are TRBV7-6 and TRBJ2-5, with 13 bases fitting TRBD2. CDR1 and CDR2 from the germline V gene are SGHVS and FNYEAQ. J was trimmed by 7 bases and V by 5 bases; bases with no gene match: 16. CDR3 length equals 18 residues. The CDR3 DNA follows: TGTGCCAGCAGCCTACAAACTAGCGGGAGGGCCTTATATGGGACCCAGTACTTC. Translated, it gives CASSLQTSGRALYGTQYF.

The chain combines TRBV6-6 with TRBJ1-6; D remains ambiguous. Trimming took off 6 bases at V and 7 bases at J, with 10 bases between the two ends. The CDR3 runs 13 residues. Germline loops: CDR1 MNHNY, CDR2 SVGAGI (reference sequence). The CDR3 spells CASSRVSNSPLHF. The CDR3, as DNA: TGTGCCAGCAGCCGGGTTTCAAATTCACCCCTCCACTTT.

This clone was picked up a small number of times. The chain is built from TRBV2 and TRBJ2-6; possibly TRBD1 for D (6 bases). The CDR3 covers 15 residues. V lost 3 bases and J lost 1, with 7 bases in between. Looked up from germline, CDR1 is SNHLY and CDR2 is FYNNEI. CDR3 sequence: CASSDRGSGANVLTF. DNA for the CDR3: TGTGCCAGCAGTGACAGGGGTTCTGGGGCCAACGTCCTGACTTTC.

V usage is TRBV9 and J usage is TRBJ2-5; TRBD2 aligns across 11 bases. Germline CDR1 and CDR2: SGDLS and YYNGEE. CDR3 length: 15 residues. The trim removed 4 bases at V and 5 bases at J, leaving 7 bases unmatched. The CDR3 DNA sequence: TGTGCCAGCAGCCGTAGCGGGAGGGCCTTGGAGACCCAGTACTTC. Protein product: CASSRSGRALETQYF.

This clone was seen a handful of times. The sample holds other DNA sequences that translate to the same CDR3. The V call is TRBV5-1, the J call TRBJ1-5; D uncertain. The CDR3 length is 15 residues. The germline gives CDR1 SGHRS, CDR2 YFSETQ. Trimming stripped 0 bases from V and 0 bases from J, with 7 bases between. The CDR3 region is CASSLDSYSNQPQHF. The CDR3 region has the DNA TGCGCCAGCAGCTTGGACAGCTATAGCAATCAGCCCCAGCATTTT.

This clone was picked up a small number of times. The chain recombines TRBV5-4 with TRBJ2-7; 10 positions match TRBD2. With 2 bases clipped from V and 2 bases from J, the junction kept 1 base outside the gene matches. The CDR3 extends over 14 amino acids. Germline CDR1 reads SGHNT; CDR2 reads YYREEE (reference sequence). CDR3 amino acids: CASSLAGGAYEQYF. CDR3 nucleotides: TGTGCCAGCAGCTTAGCGGGAGGGGCCTACGAGCAGTACTTC.

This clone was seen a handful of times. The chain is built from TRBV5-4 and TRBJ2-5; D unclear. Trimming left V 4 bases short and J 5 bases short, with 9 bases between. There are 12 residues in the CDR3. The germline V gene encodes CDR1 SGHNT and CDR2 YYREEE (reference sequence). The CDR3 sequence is CASSNDGETQYF. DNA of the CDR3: TGTGCCAGCAGCAACGACGGGGAGACCCAGTACTTC.

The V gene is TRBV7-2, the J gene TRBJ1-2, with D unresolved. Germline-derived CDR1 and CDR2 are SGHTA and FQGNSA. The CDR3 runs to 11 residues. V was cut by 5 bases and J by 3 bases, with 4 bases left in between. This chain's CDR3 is CASSRDYGYTF. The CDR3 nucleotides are TGTGCCAGCAGCAGGGACTATGGCTACACCTTC.

CDR3 loop: CASGTQGRETQYF. The CDR3 region has the DNA TGTGCCAGCGGAACACAGGGCCGGGAGACCCAGTACTTC. This chain uses TRBV11-1 with TRBJ2-5; TRBD1 is a possible D gene (6 bases). The CDR3 spans 13 residues. The V end was cut by 8 bases, the J end by 5 bases, with 15 bases between. In germline, CDR1 is SGHAT, CDR2 FQDESV (reference sequence).

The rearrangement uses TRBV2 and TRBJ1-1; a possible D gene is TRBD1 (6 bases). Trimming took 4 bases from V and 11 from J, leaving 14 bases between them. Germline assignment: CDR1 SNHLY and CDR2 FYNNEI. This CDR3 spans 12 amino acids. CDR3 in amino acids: CASSADRGAAFF. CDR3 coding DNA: TGTGCCAGCAGTGCGGACAGAGGTGCGGCTTTCTTT.